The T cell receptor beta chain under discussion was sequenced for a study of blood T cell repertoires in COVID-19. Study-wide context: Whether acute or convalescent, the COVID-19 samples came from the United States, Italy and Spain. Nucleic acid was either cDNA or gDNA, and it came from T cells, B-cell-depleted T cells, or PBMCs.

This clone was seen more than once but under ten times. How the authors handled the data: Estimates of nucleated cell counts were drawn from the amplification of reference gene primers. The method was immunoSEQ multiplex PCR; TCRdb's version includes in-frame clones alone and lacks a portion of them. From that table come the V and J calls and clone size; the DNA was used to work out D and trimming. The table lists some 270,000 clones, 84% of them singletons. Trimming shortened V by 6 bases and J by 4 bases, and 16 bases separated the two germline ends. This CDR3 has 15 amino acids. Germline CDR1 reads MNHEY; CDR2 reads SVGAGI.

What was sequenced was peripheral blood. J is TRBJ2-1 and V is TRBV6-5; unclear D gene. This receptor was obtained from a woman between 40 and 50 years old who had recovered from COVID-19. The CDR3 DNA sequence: TGTGCCAGCAGCTTTGACACACTTCCGTACAATGAGCAGTTCTTC. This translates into CASSFDTLPYNEQFF.